The 18 T cell receptor beta chains below all came from one sample that was sequenced in a study of neurological immune-mediated disorders. TCRdb re-called the 5' RACE reads through MiXCR, storing one row per CDR3 protein. The sample gives approximately 59,000 distinct CDR3 sequences, around 5.1% of which show up once; about 5.7% is in the top ten. Sequenced: PBMCs. Every receptor here comes from a human donor with multiple sclerosis. The donor label of this sample is uncertain.

This clonotype was detected only a few times. CDR3 nucleotides: TGCGCCAGCAGCTTGATGGGGAACACCGGGGAGCTGTTTTTT. Encoded protein: CASSLMGNTGELFF. The chain recombines TRBV5-1 with TRBJ2-2; D remains ambiguous. The CDR3 has 14 residues. Germline V gene data show CDR1 as SGHRS and CDR2 as YFSETQ. The V and J ends lost 1 base and 1 base respectively, with 5 bases between them.

This clonotype was seen repeatedly, ten times or more. This chain joins TRBV5-6 and TRBJ2-1; no clear D. This CDR3 region has 13 residues. V dropped 3 bases and J dropped 4 bases, with 8 bases sitting between them. The germline CDR1 and CDR2 sequences are SGHDT and YYEEEE. DNA for the CDR3: TGTGCCAGCAGCTCTGCCTTATACAATGAGCAGTTCTTC. It codes for CASSSALYNEQFF.

This clonotype was counted ten times or more. V usage is TRBV10-3 and J usage is TRBJ2-1, with 12 bases lining up with TRBD2. The V segment lost 0 bases and the J segment 5 bases; nucleotides outside the gene matches: 5. The CDR3 is 17 residues long. CDR1 ENHRY and CDR2 SYGVKD come from the germline V gene. The CDR3 loop reads CAISESPSSGGDNEQFF. CDR3 in DNA: TGTGCCATCAGTGAGTCGCCTTCTAGCGGGGGGGACAATGAGCAGTTCTTC.

This clonotype was seen ten or more times. The chain employs TRBV7-9 and TRBJ2-3, with D tentatively TRBD1 (6 bases). The V gene lost 4 bases and the J gene lost 2 bases, with 13 bases spanning the gap. Looked up from germline, CDR1 is SEHNR and CDR2 is FQNEAQ (reference sequence). The CDR3 loop spans 15 amino acids. CDR3 protein: CASSSKTGNTDTQYF. CDR3 DNA: TGTGCCAGCAGCTCCAAGACAGGCAACACAGATACGCAGTATTTT.

This clonotype was counted at least ten times. The chain is built from TRBV20-1 and TRBJ2-7; D remains ambiguous. The V gene lost 6 bases and the J gene lost 2 bases, with 11 bases spanning the gap. CDR3 length equals 12 residues. Per the germline V gene, CDR1 is DFQATT and CDR2 is SNEGSKA (reference sequence). CDR3 DNA sequence: TGCAGTGCCTCACCCGACCCCTACGAGCAGTACTTC. It translates to CSASPDPYEQYF.

This clonotype occurred many times. V usage is TRBV7-6 and J usage is TRBJ2-7; D is perhaps TRBD1 (6 bases). This CDR3 has 15 amino acids. Trimming took 6 bases from V and 5 from J, leaving 20 bases between them. Germline CDR1 reads SGHVS; CDR2 reads FNYEAQ. The CDR3 nucleotides are TGTGCCAGCAGTCCAGAAGGCCAGGCAGGGGACGAGCAGTACTTC. The encoded protein is CASSPEGQAGDEQYF.

This clonotype was counted only a few times. The rearrangement uses TRBV2 and TRBJ2-3, with unresolved D. CDR1 SNHLY and CDR2 FYNNEI come from the germline V gene. Trimming shortened V by 1 base and J by 5 bases, and 7 bases separated the two germline ends. This CDR3 is 13 amino acids long. The CDR3 region has the DNA TGTGCCAGCAGTGAAGGGGTCGGAGATACGCAGTATTTT. Its translation is CASSEGVGDTQYF.

This clonotype was seen ten or more times. The CDR3 loop reads CASSLGTGLMNTEAFF. CDR3 in DNA: TGCGCCAGCAGCTTGGGTACAGGCCTGATGAACACTGAAGCTTTCTTT. This rearrangement joins TRBV5-1 to TRBJ1-1, with TRBD1 as a possible D gene (5 bases). This CDR3 contains 16 residues. Trimming removed 0 bases from V and 0 bases from J, with 12 bases in between. CDR1 SGHRS and CDR2 YFSETQ come from the germline V gene.

This clonotype was recorded at least ten times. This chain links TRBV7-9 with TRBJ2-5; D is unclear. CDR1 and CDR2 from the germline V gene are SEHNR and FQNEAQ (reference sequence). The ends were cut back, 4 bases at V and 5 bases at J, with 5 bases in the middle. The CDR3 loop spans 11 amino acids. The CDR3 region is CASSSRETQYF. The CDR3 DNA is TGTGCCAGCAGCTCTCGGGAGACCCAGTACTTC.

This clonotype was recorded at least ten times. This chain links TRBV3-1 with TRBJ2-1; D is ambiguous. Germline lookup yields CDR1 LGHDT and CDR2 YNNKEL (reference sequence). V lost 1 base to trimming and J lost 7 bases, with 2 bases between them. The CDR3 loop spans 11 amino acids. The CDR3 DNA is TGTGCCAGCAGCCAAGGGAATGAGCAGTTCTTC. Residues: CASSQGNEQFF.

This clonotype was counted ten times or more. The J gene is TRBJ2-3, the V gene TRBV24-1, with 12 bases lining up with TRBD2. The V segment lost 4 bases and the J segment 4 bases; nucleotides outside the gene matches: 5. Germline V lookup: CDR1 KGHDR, CDR2 SFDVKD. CDR3 length: 16 amino acids. The CDR3 DNA is TGTGCCACCAGTGACCCGCTAGCGGGGGGGCCAGATACGCAGTATTTT. Protein sequence: CATSDPLAGGPDTQYF.

In this sample, this clonotype turned up many times. The genes are TRBV5-1 and TRBJ1-2; 9 nucleotides align to TRBD1. The V and J ends lost 3 bases and 2 bases, in that order; junction bases with no gene match: 5. CDR1 and CDR2 from the germline V gene are SGHRS and YFSETQ. There are 15 residues in the CDR3. CDR3 region: CASSSPGQGNYGYTF. The CDR3 DNA sequence: TGCGCCAGCAGCTCACCGGGACAGGGAAACTATGGCTACACCTTC.

This clonotype has a count of ten or more. The V gene is TRBV10-3, the J gene TRBJ1-5; tentatively, D is TRBD1 (5 bases). Trimming pared 8 bases from V and 4 bases from J, leaving 12 bases between. This CDR3 comprises 13 residues. Looked up from germline, CDR1 is ENHRY and CDR2 is SYGVKD. The CDR3: CAISDSRNQPQHF. CDR3 in DNA: TGTGCCATCTCCGACAGCCGTAATCAGCCCCAGCATTTT.

This clonotype was picked up many times. This rearrangement joins TRBV7-8 to TRBJ1-5; TRBD1 might be the D (6 bases). The CDR3 extends over 17 amino acids. Germline loops: CDR1 SGHVS, CDR2 FQNEAQ. Trimming took 2 bases from V and 4 from J, leaving 18 bases between them. The CDR3 loop is CASSLLPVYRANQPQHF. In DNA, the CDR3 is TGTGCCAGCAGCTTATTGCCCGTCTACAGGGCTAATCAGCCCCAGCATTTT. Together with reference TRBV7-8 and TRBJ1-5, the CDR3 gives the full variable domain: GAGVSQSPRYKVAKRGQDVALRCDPISGHVSLFWYQQALGQGPEFLTYFQNEAQLDKSGLPSDRFFAERPEGSVSTLKIQRTQQEDSAVYLCASSLLPVYRANQPQHFGDGTRLSIL.

This clonotype has a count of ten or more. CDR3 loop: CSATGTPGGGTEAFF. CDR3 nucleotides: TGCAGTGCTACCGGGACGCCCGGGGGAGGAACTGAAGCTTTCTTT. The rearrangement links TRBV20-1 to TRBJ1-1, with a weak D call TRBD1 (5 bases). Germline values: CDR1 DFQATT, CDR2 SNEGSKA (reference sequence). Trimming removed 4 bases from V and 5 bases from J, with 20 bases in between. The CDR3 covers 15 residues.

DNA for the CDR3: TGTGCCAGCAGTCTTAATCCAGGGTGGGGCACCGGGGAGCTGTTTTTT. It specifies CASSLNPGWGTGELFF. The chain carries TRBV27 and TRBJ2-2, with D tentatively TRBD1 (5 bases). The CDR3 is 16 amino acids. The V and J ends lost 5 bases and 4 bases respectively, with 17 bases between them. Per the germline V gene, CDR1 is MNHEY and CDR2 is SMNVEV (reference sequence).

This clonotype was counted ten times or more. This chain joins TRBV6-1 and TRBJ1-5; D is undetermined. The germline CDR1 and CDR2 sequences are MNHNS and SASEGT. V lost 1 base, J lost 4 bases, and 11 bases lay in between. The CDR3 covers 15 residues. The CDR3 region is CASSEGIGRNQPQHF. The DNA for the CDR3 is TGTGCCAGCAGTGAAGGAATAGGAAGGAATCAGCCCCAGCATTTT.

This clonotype showed up many times. The V gene is TRBV29-1, the J gene TRBJ2-5, with no clear D. Germline V lookup: CDR1 SQVTM, CDR2 ANQGSEA. The length of the CDR3 is 14 residues. V lost 1 base and J lost 2, with 11 bases in between. CDR3 region: CSVEGVGFQETQYF. The DNA for the CDR3 is TGCAGCGTTGAAGGGGTGGGGTTTCAAGAGACCCAGTACTTC.